These 3 T cell receptor beta chains were sequenced from one sample in a study of T cells after yellow fever vaccination. TCRdb re-analysed the 5' RACE reads in MiXCR, keeping a single row per CDR3 protein. This sample has 250,000 to 350,000 distinct CDR3 sequences, with approximately 8% found just once. Here the sequenced sample was CD4+ T cells sorted from PBMCs, taken 5 days after the yellow fever booster vaccination. These receptors were collected from a man younger than 35 who received the YFV17D yellow fever vaccine.

This clonotype was detected only a few times. This rearrangement joins TRBV4-2 to TRBJ2-5; 12 bases line up with TRBD2. This CDR3 is 17 amino acids long. Per germline, CDR1 LGHNA and CDR2 YNFKEQ. The V gene end was trimmed by 1 base and the J gene end by 5 bases; junction bases not matched to a gene: 8. The DNA of the CDR3 is TGTGCCAGCAGCCAAGGCGGCCTAGCGGGGGGGCCGGAGACCCAGTACTTC. Its protein product is CASSQGGLAGGPETQYF.

This rearrangement joins TRBV6-2 or TRBV6-3 to TRBJ1-1; D remains unclear. Trimming took 3 bases from V and 1 from J, leaving 6 bases between them. The CDR3 totals 13 residues. Looked up from germline, CDR1 is MNHEY and CDR2 is SVGEGT. CDR3 sequence reads: CASSYFPNTEAFF. The CDR3 region has the DNA TGTGCCAGCAGTTATTTCCCGAACACTGAAGCTTTCTTT.

The chain joins TRBV7-9 to TRBJ1-2, with D maybe TRBD1 (6 bases). V was cut by 3 bases and J by 7 bases, with 12 bases left in between. The CDR3 loop spans 13 amino acids. Germline CDR1 and CDR2: SEHNR and FQNEAQ (reference sequence). CDR3 nucleotide sequence: TGTGCCAGCAGCTTCGACAGGTCTGGTGGCTACACCTTC. It codes for CASSFDRSGGYTF.